This TCR beta chain derives from a study of T cells after yellow fever vaccination. Study details: When fractions had low cell numbers, they were prepared with SMART-Seq v4 Ultra Low Input. Overall study findings and caveats: Though weaker, the secondary response peaked faster, on day 5 versus 15. A minor fraction of clonotypes spanned both CD4 and CD8 compartments.

On this clonotype: Its matching antigen is unknown.

Via MiXCR, TCRdb re-called the 5' RACE reads, giving one row per CDR3 protein. The sample has 300,000 to 400,000 distinct CDR3 sequences; under 15% are singletons. The ends were cut back, 3 bases at V and 2 bases at J, with 13 bases in the middle. Germline values: CDR1 DFQATT, CDR2 SNEGSKA (reference sequence). The CDR3 has 14 amino acids. The sequence derives from a man aged 18 to 30 who received the YFV17D yellow fever vaccine. The starting material was CD4+ T cells sorted from PBMCs, obtained 15 days after the yellow fever booster vaccination. This chain joins TRBV20-1 and TRBJ2-5; the D gene could be TRBD1 or TRBD2 (5 bases each). CDR3 residues: CSARKGTRQETQYF. DNA of the CDR3: TGCAGTGCTAGGAAAGGGACGAGACAAGAGACCCAGTACTTC.